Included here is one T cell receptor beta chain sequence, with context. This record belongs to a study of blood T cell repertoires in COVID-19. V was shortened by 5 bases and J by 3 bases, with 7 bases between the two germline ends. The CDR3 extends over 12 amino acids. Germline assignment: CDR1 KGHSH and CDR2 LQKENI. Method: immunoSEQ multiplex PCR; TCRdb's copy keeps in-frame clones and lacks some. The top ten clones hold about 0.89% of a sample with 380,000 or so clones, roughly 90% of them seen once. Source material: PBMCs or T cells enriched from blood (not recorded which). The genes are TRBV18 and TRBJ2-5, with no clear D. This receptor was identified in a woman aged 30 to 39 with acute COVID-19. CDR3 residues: CASSYLKETQYF. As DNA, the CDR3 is TGTGCCAGCTCATATCTAAAAGAGACCCAGTACTTC.